A selection of T cell receptor beta chains follows, all from one sample in a study of control samples from healthy donors and cancer patients. Here immunoSEQ multiplex PCR was the method, and the copy in TCRdb shows in-frame clones only, minus some. This table holds about 130,000 clones, around 94% found once. The source material was PBMCs. These receptors were collected from a man between 60 and 75 years old with colorectal cancer. The conserved cysteine and the conserved F or W are not part of the CDR3 here. A D gene is named only where the DNA matches it firmly.

CDR3 length	D gene	J gene	V gene	CDR3 protein
12	.	TRBJ1-1	TRBV14	ASSPRTGNTEAF
11	.	TRBJ1-1	TRBV6-2/TRBV6-3	ASSWTANTEAF
9	.	TRBJ1-1	TRBV5-1	ASSLSGQAF
11	.	TRBJ2-7	TRBV18	ASSPKESYEQY
13	TRBD1	TRBJ2-1	TRBV11-2	ASSSPGTGFGEQF
11	.	TRBJ1-2	TRBV24-1	ATSPDSFYGYT
9	.	TRBJ1-1	TRBV7-9	ASSLRTEAF
12	TRBD1	TRBJ1-4	TRBV3-1/TRBV3-2	ASSQNRGLSELF
15	.	TRBJ2-1	TRBV5-4	ASSPTLAASSYNEQF
13	TRBD2	TRBJ2-2	TRBV5-1	ASSPQRGVTGELF
13	TRBD2	TRBJ2-3	TRBV18	ASSLRQRGGDTQY
13	TRBD2	TRBJ2-3	TRBV6-5	ASRAGLGPADTQY
11	.	TRBJ1-1	TRBV9	ASSEGLDTEAF
13	.	TRBJ1-5	TRBV5-4	ASSLSAFGNQPQH
14	.	TRBJ1-4	TRBV9	ASSANRMGGTEKLF
13	.	TRBJ1-3	TRBV19	ASKGGLRTGNTIY
12	.	TRBJ1-2	TRBV10-3	AISDQGNFYGYT
12	TRBD2	TRBJ2-5	TRBV6-2/TRBV6-3	ASSSPTSVETQY
13	.	TRBJ1-6	TRBV19	ASSMRVGNNSPLH
13	.	TRBJ1-5	TRBV27	ASSLGRYSNQPQH
13	.	TRBJ2-4	TRBV7-8	ASSLNRNTQNIQY
12	.	TRBJ2-7	TRBV5-6	ASSFGTLPYEQY
13	.	TRBJ1-3	TRBV6-5	ASRNGGLTGNTIY
11	.	TRBJ2-5	TRBV6-5	ASSPPGRETQY
11	.	TRBJ2-7	TRBV9	ASSRKDTFEQY
12	TRBD1	TRBJ1-2	TRBV28	ASTSGQADYGYT
11	.	TRBJ2-7	TRBV28	ASTPVINHEQY
11	.	TRBJ2-1	TRBV5-1	ASSRGAYNEQF
11	.	TRBJ1-1	TRBV6-2/TRBV6-3	ASSISGSPEAF
11	.	TRBJ1-2	TRBV6-2/TRBV6-3	ASSYGGGYGYT
11	.	TRBJ1-5	TRBV30	AWSVTGSQPQH
11	.	TRBJ1-1	TRBV6-5	ASSLWGNTEAF
11	TRBD1	TRBJ2-7	TRBV27	ASGTGGDYEQY
13	.	TRBJ2-6	TRBV10-3	AISERGSGANVLT
11	.	TRBJ1-3	TRBV5-1	ASSPEPGNTIY
13	TRBD1	TRBJ1-1	TRBV5-1	ASSKGDRGLTEAF
14	.	TRBJ2-3	TRBV18	ASSPQVGAGRDTQY
14	.	TRBJ1-2	TRBV5-5	ASSLGGRDILYGYT
14	TRBD1	TRBJ1-6	TRBV27	ASSLILTGGNSPLH
13	.	TRBJ2-7	TRBV5-8	ASSTWDSTGAEQY
14	.	TRBJ2-7	TRBV7-8	ASSLTPGGAGYEQY
13	TRBD1	TRBJ1-2	TRBV18	ASSPPNGQGDGYT
15	.	TRBJ2-2	TRBV6-2/TRBV6-3	ASSLGADSTWTGELF
12	.	TRBJ1-5	TRBV10-3	AISAGQDNQPQH